Shown below are 8 T cell receptor beta chains from a single sample sequenced in a study of shared clonotypes between healthy human individuals. The method was immunoSEQ multiplex PCR; TCRdb's version includes in-frame clones alone and lacks a portion of them. The table includes hundreds of thousands of clones, around two thirds detected once. The sample was memory CD4+ T cells sorted from blood. Specified subset: CD45RA-negative fraction. The receptor set was obtained from a woman aged 25 to 39 in good health.

This clone was recorded a few times. The chain employs TRBV15 and TRBJ2-1; tentative D call: TRBD2 (5 bases). V lost 5 bases and J 0 bases, leaving 11 bases between the germline ends. Germline-derived CDR1 and CDR2 are LNHNV and YYDKDF (reference sequence). The CDR3 runs to 15 residues. The CDR3 here is CATSVDSSSYNEQFF. The CDR3, as DNA: TGTGCCACCAGCGTGGACTCGAGCTCCTACAATGAGCAGTTCTTC.

The chain carries TRBV5-4 and TRBJ2-2; no clear D gene. From germline, CDR1 is SGHNT and CDR2 YYREEE (reference sequence). The CDR3 is 16 amino acids. Trimming left V 3 bases short and J 5 bases short, with 17 bases between. The CDR3 bases are TGTGCCAGCAGCTCAACTCGTTGGGTTGGGACCGGGGAGCTGTTTTTT. Translating it yields CASSSTRWVGTGELFF.

This clone was found a few times. Other nucleotide sequences from this sample produce the same CDR3. This chain connects TRBV19 to TRBJ2-3; 8 bases map to TRBD2. CDR3 size: 13 residues. Germline V gives CDR1 LNHDA, CDR2 SQIVND (reference sequence). The V gene end was trimmed by 1 base and the J gene end by 6 bases; junction bases not matched to a gene: 0. The CDR3 nucleotides are TGTGCCAGTAGTATAGGACTAGCGGATACGCAGTATTTT. Protein: CASSIGLADTQYF.

In the case of this clone: The same CDR3 arises from other DNA sequences in this sample as well. The chain is built from TRBV27 and TRBJ1-5; 8 nucleotides align to TRBD1. CDR3 length: 13 amino acids. Per germline, CDR1 MNHEY and CDR2 SMNVEV (reference sequence). V was pared by 5 bases and J by 7 bases, with 4 bases of the junction left unmatched. The CDR3 loop is CASSPDRDQPQHF. CDR3 bases: TGTGCCAGCAGTCCGGACAGGGACCAGCCCCAGCATTTT.

The J gene is TRBJ1-2, the V gene TRBV5-1; the D gene is possibly TRBD1 (6 bases). CDR3 length equals 13 residues. Germline CDR1 SGHRS, CDR2 YFSETQ. V gave up 4 bases and J gave up 8 bases, with 15 bases separating them. CDR3 nucleotide sequence: TGCGCCAGCAGCCCCACGGGGGCTAACGGCTACACCTTC. This encodes CASSPTGANGYTF.

The chain combines TRBV14 with TRBJ2-5; TRBD1 or TRBD2 may be the D gene (5 bases each). The length of the CDR3 is 15 residues. The ends were cut back, 4 bases at V and 2 bases at J, with 14 bases in the middle. CDR1 and CDR2 (germline): SGHDN, FVKESK. Written as DNA, the CDR3 is TGTGCCAGCAGCCCTACTGAGGGGCCGCAAGAGACCCAGTACTTC. Translating gives CASSPTEGPQETQYF.

A note on this clone: One end of the junction fails to match germline, which may point to a read error. The V call is TRBV2, the J call TRBJ1-2; unclear D gene. CDR1 is SNHLY and CDR2 is FYNNEI in the germline V gene. The CDR3 runs 14 residues. The CDR3: CGSLVKSGMNGYTF. The CDR3 region has the DNA TGTGGCAGCTTAGTCAAAAGCGGCATGAATGGCTACACCTTC. The whole variable domain, remainder taken from reference TRBV2 and TRBJ1-2, is EPEVTQTPSHQVTQMGQEVILRCVPISNHLYFYWYRQILGQKVEFLVSFYNNEISEKSEIFDDQFSVERPDGSNFTLKIRSTKLEDSAMYFCGSLVKSGMNGYTFGSGTRLTVV.

V usage is TRBV6-1 and J usage is TRBJ1-5; 7 bases fit TRBD1. J lost 7 bases, V lost 6 bases, and 27 bases had no gene match. CDR3 size: 20 residues. The germline V gene encodes CDR1 MNHNS and CDR2 SASEGT. CDR3 DNA: TGTGCCAGCAGCGAAACTCTAAGGTTTCGAGTACAGGGGAGGGACCAGCCCCAGCATTTT. Amino acid sequence: CASSETLRFRVQGRDQPQHF.